This TCR beta chain was obtained from a study of T cells in Graves' hyperthyroidism and ophthalmopathy. Whole-study results and caveats: A 13 V-J model separated ophthalmopathy from stable hyperthyroidism.

This clonotype has a count of ten or more. Its cognate antigen is unknown. The TCR beta CDR3 regions underwent amplification using RNA transcripts as the source. The HTBI primer set drove a first-round RT-PCR of the TCR CDR3. MiXCR, applied by TCRdb to the multiplex PCR reads, yields one record per CDR3 protein. Of about 700,000 distinct CDR3 sequences in the sample, around 15% were seen once. Uncontrolled infection, other autoimmune disease, pregnancy and lactation each barred patients from inclusion. Isolation of PBMCs was performed on 8.5 to 10 ml fresh peripheral blood. V shed 6 bases, J shed 4 bases, and the junction held 4 bases outside the gene matches. The CDR3 has 13 residues. CDR1 is DFQATT, CDR2 SNEGSKA, per germline (reference sequence).

Sample: blood. The clonotype was recovered from a woman younger than 30 with Graves' hyperthyroidism. The chain couples TRBV20-1 to TRBJ1-1, with 11 bases that match TRBD1. The CDR3 loop reads CSAPGQGGTEAFF. The DNA of the CDR3 is TGCAGTGCCCCGGGACAGGGGGGCACTGAAGCTTTCTTT.